This entry lists 18 T cell receptor beta chains sequenced from one sample in a study of T cell responses to AZD1222 COVID-19 vaccine. TCRdb's table, derived via immunoSEQ multiplex PCR, lists solely in-frame clones and lacks some. Of fewer than 200,000 clones listed, more than 75% are singletons. Sequencing used peripheral blood, obtained 28 days after the second AZD1222 dose. These receptors all stem from an adult who received the AZD1222 COVID-19 vaccine.

This chain joins TRBV2 and TRBJ1-3, with unresolved D. The CDR3 extends over 13 amino acids. Germline V CDR1 and CDR2: SNHLY, FYNNEI. V was pared by 6 bases and J by 0 bases, with 6 bases between. DNA for the CDR3: TGTGCCAGCAGGTTCAGCTCTGGAAACACCATATATTTT. This gives the protein CASRFSSGNTIYF.

The CDR3, as DNA: TGTGCCAGTAGCGTCTCCCAGGGTGCAACTAATGAAAAACTGTTTTTT. It yields the protein CASSVSQGATNEKLFF. This chain links TRBV19 with TRBJ1-4, with D perhaps TRBD1 (5 bases). CDR1 is LNHDA, CDR2 SQIVND, per germline (reference sequence). Trimming cost V 6 bases and J 0 bases, with 14 bases left between them. The CDR3 has 16 residues.

This rearrangement joins TRBV6-5 to TRBJ1-2; the D is unclear. Deletions cut 6 bases from V and 4 bases from J, with 9 bases between. The length of the CDR3 is 12 residues. Germline CDR1 reads MNHEY; CDR2 reads SVGAGI. The CDR3 reads CASRVGSYGYTF. CDR3 in DNA: TGTGCCAGCAGAGTAGGATCCTATGGCTACACCTTC.

This chain joins TRBV7-2 and TRBJ1-1; 8 positions match TRBD1. V gave up 5 bases and J gave up 6 bases; unmatched junction bases: 8. Germline V CDR1 and CDR2: SGHTA, FQGNSA. CDR3 length equals 14 residues. The CDR3 nucleotides read TGTGCCAGCAGCCGGACAGGGAATAACCCTGAAGCTTTCTTT. It specifies CASSRTGNNPEAFF.

This clone appeared once. The chain employs TRBV5-1 and TRBJ1-4; TRBD1 aligns across 11 bases. With V trimmed by 5 bases and J by 7 bases, 7 bases remained unmatched. The CDR3 runs to 15 residues. CDR1 and CDR2 (germline): SGHRS, YFSETQ. The CDR3 DNA reads as TGCGCCAGCAGTTCGCTGGGACAGGGGGGTGAAAAACTGTTTTTT. Translation gives CASSSLGQGGEKLFF.

The chain employs TRBV7-7 and TRBJ2-2, with D unclear. The germline V gene has CDR1 SSHAT and CDR2 FNYEAQ (reference sequence). This CDR3 has 14 residues. Trimming stripped 1 base from V and 5 bases from J, with 8 bases between. The CDR3 region has the DNA TGTGCCAGCAGCTTAGGTCTGGGGACCGGGGAGCTGTTTTTT. As protein: CASSLGLGTGELFF.

The chain joins TRBV19 to TRBJ1-1; 7 nucleotides line up with TRBD1. The germline V gene has CDR1 LNHDA and CDR2 SQIVND (reference sequence). This CDR3 has 13 amino acids. V lost 7 bases, J lost 6 bases, and 8 bases stayed unmatched. This CDR3 is CASKPSGTAEAFF. In nucleotides, the CDR3 is TGTGCCAGTAAACCCTCCGGGACAGCTGAAGCTTTCTTT.

The chain has TRBV6-2 or TRBV6-3 and TRBJ2-7, with D perhaps matching TRBD1 (5 bases). The CDR3 is 14 residues long. V lost 2 bases and J lost 6, with 14 bases in between. Germline CDR1 and CDR2: MNHEY and SVGEGT. CDR3 sequence reads: CASSYGQGLREQYF. In nucleotides, the CDR3 is TGTGCCAGCAGTTACGGCCAGGGTCTGCGCGAGCAGTACTTC.

V usage is TRBV27 and J usage is TRBJ2-5, with D perhaps matching TRBD1 (6 bases). CDR3 length equals 14 residues. Germline CDR1 MNHEY, CDR2 SMNVEV (reference sequence). V was cut by 2 bases and J by 4 bases, with 11 bases left in between. The CDR3 region has the DNA TGTGCCAGCAGTTTAGCAGGGGCCGGAGAGACCCAGTACTTC. This codes for CASSLAGAGETQYF.

This chain uses TRBV19 with TRBJ2-7; maybe TRBD2 (6 bases). Per the germline V gene, CDR1 is LNHDA and CDR2 is SQIVND (reference sequence). This CDR3 is built from 14 residues. V was trimmed by 5 bases and J by 4 bases, leaving 15 bases between them. The CDR3 reads CASSVGGWAYEQYF. CDR3 DNA: TGTGCCAGTAGTGTCGGAGGGTGGGCTTACGAGCAGTACTTC.

The chain has TRBV18 and TRBJ2-7; 7 bases are shared with TRBD2. The CDR3 spans 13 residues. CDR1 KGHSH and CDR2 LQKENI come from the germline V gene. The V and J ends lost 3 bases and 5 bases, in that order; junction bases with no gene match: 4. This CDR3 is CASSPRLADEQYF. For the CDR3, the DNA is TGTGCCAGCTCACCTAGACTAGCAGACGAGCAGTACTTC. Drawing the rest from reference TRBV18 and TRBJ2-7, the complete variable domain is NAGVMQNPRHLVRRRGQEARLRCSPMKGHSHVYWYRQLPEEGLKFMVYLQKENIIDESGMPKERFSAEFPKEGPSILRIQQVVRGDSAAYFCASSPRLADEQYFGPGTRLTVT.

J is TRBJ1-1 and V is TRBV30, with a possible D match to TRBD1 (5 bases). The CDR3 length is 14 residues. Germline CDR1 reads GTSNPN; CDR2 reads SVGIG (reference sequence). V was pared by 1 base and J by 4 bases, with 13 bases between. The CDR3 coding sequence is TGTGCCTGGAGTGCTAAGGGGTTGGGCACTGAAGCTTTCTTT. Its translation is CAWSAKGLGTEAFF.

The chain recombines TRBV11-2 with TRBJ1-2; the D gene is possibly TRBD1 (5 bases). Trimming cost V 0 bases and J 14 bases, with 16 bases left between them. The CDR3 is made up of 13 amino acids. Looked up from germline, CDR1 is SGHAT and CDR2 is FQNNGV. The CDR3 bases are TGTGCCAGCAGCTTAGAGGTGGGGCCAAGACCTACCTTC. This gives the protein CASSLEVGPRPTF.

About this clone: The sample has other DNA sequences that encode this CDR3 too. This chain connects TRBV18 to TRBJ1-2, with 8 bases that match TRBD1. The germline CDR1 and CDR2 sequences are KGHSH and LQKENI. This CDR3 has 14 amino acids. V lost 6 bases, J lost 2 bases, and 5 bases stayed unmatched. The CDR3 here is CASSPDRGNYGYTF. In DNA, the CDR3 is TGTGCCAGCTCTCCCGACAGGGGAAACTATGGCTACACCTTC. The full variable domain, in which reference TRBV18 and TRBJ1-2 provide the parts outside the CDR3, is NAGVMQNPRHLVRRRGQEARLRCSPMKGHSHVYWYRQLPEEGLKFMVYLQKENIIDESGMPKERFSAEFPKEGPSILRIQQVVRGDSAAYFCASSPDRGNYGYTFGSGTRLTVV.

V is TRBV5-6 and J is TRBJ2-2, with TRBD2 identical over 7 bases. Germline V CDR1 and CDR2: SGHDT, YYEEEE. After removal of 2 bases from V and 3 bases from J, the junction contained 4 bases not matched to a gene. The CDR3 has 15 residues. This chain's CDR3 is CASSFGGVYTGELFF. The CDR3 coding sequence is TGTGCCAGCAGCTTTGGGGGGGTGTACACCGGGGAGCTGTTTTTT.

The rearrangement links TRBV27 to TRBJ1-2, with D tentatively TRBD1 (5 bases). Trimming took 7 bases from V and 6 from J, leaving 15 bases between them. This CDR3 has 13 residues. CDR1 and CDR2 (germline): MNHEY, SMNVEV (reference sequence). CDR3 nucleotide sequence: TGTGCCAGCACCTCCTGGCAGGGAAATGGCTACACCTTC. Translated: CASTSWQGNGYTF.

J is TRBJ1-2 and V is TRBV29-1; D uncertain. The germline V and J ends were trimmed by 7 bases and 7 bases, with 16 bases remaining between them. The CDR3 has 12 residues. The V gene's germline CDR1 is SQVTM and CDR2 ANQGSEA. The CDR3 reads CSGRLGGVGYTF. CDR3 DNA sequence: TGCAGCGGGCGTCTGGGAGGTGTTGGCTACACCTTC.

This chain connects TRBV12-5 to TRBJ2-7, with TRBD1 matching 7 bases. The CDR3 extends over 15 amino acids. Per germline, CDR1 LGHNT and CDR2 FRNRAP. J was trimmed by 2 bases and V by 0 bases; bases with no gene match: 4. The CDR3 region has the DNA TGTGCTAGTGGTTTGGTAGGGACAGTCGCCTACGAGCAGTACTTC. It encodes CASGLVGTVAYEQYF.